The entry below gives a single T cell receptor (beta chain) sequence along with its context. This sample is part of a study of control samples from healthy donors and cancer patients. Profiled with immunoSEQ multiplex PCR; TCRdb holds only in-frame clones, not every one. The sample records 250,000 to 300,000 clones, about four fifths being singletons. Material for sequencing was PBMCs. The receptor's source is an older woman with lung cancer.

CDR3 protein: CASKGSWNIQYF. CDR3 DNA sequence: TGTGCCAGCAAGGGTAGTTGGAACATTCAGTACTTC. This chain uses TRBV2 with TRBJ2-4; D gene uncertain. The germline V gene has CDR1 SNHLY and CDR2 FYNNEI. V dropped 7 bases and J dropped 7 bases, with 11 bases sitting between them. The CDR3 runs 12 residues.